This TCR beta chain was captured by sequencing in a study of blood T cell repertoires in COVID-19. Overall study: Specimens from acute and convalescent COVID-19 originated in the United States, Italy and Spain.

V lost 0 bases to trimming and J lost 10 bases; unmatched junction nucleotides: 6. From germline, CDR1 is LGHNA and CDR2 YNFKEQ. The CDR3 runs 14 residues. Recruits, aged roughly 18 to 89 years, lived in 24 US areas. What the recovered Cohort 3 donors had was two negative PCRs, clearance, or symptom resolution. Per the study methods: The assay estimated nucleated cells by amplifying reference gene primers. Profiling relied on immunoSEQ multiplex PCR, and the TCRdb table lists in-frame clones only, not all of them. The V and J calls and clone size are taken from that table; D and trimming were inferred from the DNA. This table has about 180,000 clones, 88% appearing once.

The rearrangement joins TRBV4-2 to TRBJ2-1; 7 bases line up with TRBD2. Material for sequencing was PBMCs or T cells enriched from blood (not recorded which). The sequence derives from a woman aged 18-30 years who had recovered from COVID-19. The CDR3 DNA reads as TGTGCCAGCAGCCAAGATCGTTGGGGGGGAGAGCAGTTCTTC. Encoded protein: CASSQDRWGGEQFF.